This section outlines one T cell receptor (beta chain) sequence together with its context. This clone's antigen is unknown. No base-level quality is on record; no much larger clone is a single base apart. The germline V gene sets CDR1 to SGHAT and CDR2 to FQNNGV. At the junction V is shortened by 4 bases and J by 4 bases, with 22 bases in between. From its cysteine to its phenylalanine, the CDR3 spans 17 amino acids. The DNA shown is the 51-base CDR3, in frame from base 1. TCR beta CDR3 regions were amplified from RNA transcripts. The TCR CDR3 was subjected to a first round of RT-PCR using the HTBI primer set and the Qiagen OneStep RT-PCR kit. Libraries were constructed in a second round of multiplex PCR, after which size selection and purification were carried out. Libraries were sequenced paired-end with 100 bp reads on an Illumina HiSeq2000. Processing in the source paper ran as follows. Raw data were processed with SOAPnuke, discarding reads with adapters, uncalled bases, mean Phred below 15, or no exact constant-primer or identifier match. High-quality paired reads were merged with COPE v1.2.5, and unique nucleotide sequences were defined as clonotypes. Clonotypes were aligned to IMGT TRBV, TRBD and TRBJ reference segments using MiTCR v1.1. The analysis included only V-J combinations with a frequency above 0.0001, which together covered about 99% of the repertoires. The TCS score was defined as the ratio of F50 (clonal expansion) to E x V (chaos), calculated using BLOSUM62-based TCRdist between CDR3 peptides within each V-J. Welch's t-statistics and random forest reduced just over 500 V-J features to under 15, which were used in a naive Bayes classifier (R e1071). TCRdb applied fastp at Q25 and MiXCR to the public reads, then kept only in-frame beta chains. For every CDR3 protein sequence, its rows merge into one entry that carries the most common genes and DNA. Clone size and V and J calls follow TCRdb, not the original study. The sample records hundreds of thousands of distinct CDR3 sequences, roughly 23% of which are singletons. Approximately 49% of the sample lies in the top ten.

This entry is derived from a study of T cells in Graves' hyperthyroidism and ophthalmopathy (dated by TCRdb to about 2019). Context from the whole study: Peripheral blood was sampled at the time of initial diagnosis, prior to any treatment. TCR V-J signatures able to tell the groups apart were searched for in a discovery cohort of 95 to 100 patients, of whom approximately 40 had Graves' ophthalmopathy and roughly 58 had stable Graves' hyperthyroidism. Whether ophthalmopathy could be predicted prospectively was tested in an independent validation cohort made up of roughly 19 hyperthyroidism patients plus 17 patients who later progressed to ophthalmopathy. The 100 or so discovery patients were randomly split 7:3 into training and test sets. Thyroid tissue and blood T-cell repertoires from six Graves' hyperthyroidism patients were also compared in the study. After blood sampling, hyperthyroidism patients were treated with methimazole at a starting dose of 30 mg daily, and ophthalmopathy patients were treated with high-dose intravenous methylprednisolone. The paper reports TCR Vbeta CDR3 sequencing of roughly 140 peripheral blood samples: around 45 ophthalmopathy, fewer than 85 hyperthyroidism and 17 progressor patients.

Points the paper makes about the study in general: Sample size was not statistically predetermined, and blinding of investigators to group allocation was not performed. In validation, the model predicted progression to ophthalmopathy with approximately 70% sensitivity and less than 80% specificity, a median of 6.5 months before onset. Ophthalmopathy was separated from stable hyperthyroidism by a 13 V-J signature model, with 87.88% sensitivity and about 84% specificity obtained in cross-validation and 80%/75% obtained in testing. Most expanded thyroid clonotypes (frequency above 0.001) were also detected in blood, a finding suggesting that blood repertoires may reflect thyroid immune responses.

In the ophthalmopathy patients, disease was moderately to severely active, with a Clinical Activity Score of 3 or more, a NOSPECS grade of 4 or more, and a duration of less than 3 months. The study excluded patients with uncontrolled infections, other autoimmune diseases, pregnancy or lactation. Clinical symptoms, serum thyroxine and TRAb, thyroid ultrasound, and orbital computed tomography formed the basis for the diagnoses. Ficoll-Paque density gradient centrifugation was used to isolate PBMCs from approximately 10 ml of fresh peripheral blood. Trizol reagent was used to extract total RNA, and RNA quality was then checked on an Agilent 2100 Bioanalyzer.

Recombination connected TRBV11-2 to TRBJ1-2; TRBD1 is a weak D gene call, 6 bases matching. The TCR was taken from a woman between 65 and 79 years old with Graves' ophthalmopathy. The sample taken for sequencing was blood. The CDR3 region: CASSSLQGLPTSYGYTF. The DNA sequence is TGTGCCAGCAGCTCCCTTCAGGGGCTTCCTACCTCCTATGGCTACACCTTC. The CDR3, completed at both ends by the reference TRBV11-2 and TRBJ1-2 genes, gives the full variable domain EAGVAQSPRYKIIEKRQSVAFWCNPISGHATLYWYQQILGQGPKLLIQFQNNGVVDDSQLPKDRFSAERLKGVDSTLKIQPAKLEDSAVYLCASSSLQGLPTSYGYTFGSGTRLTVV.